A selection of T cell receptor beta chains follows, all from one sample in a study of T-cell memory formation after mild COVID-19. From the 5' RACE reads, TCRdb called clonotypes with MiXCR, one entry per CDR3 protein. The table has more than 250,000 distinct CDR3 sequences, under 20% seen once. The sample comprised PBMCs or a T cell subset sorted from them (not recorded which). The receptors were sampled from a man in his late teens or twenties who had mild COVID-19 (a few samples of this study predate the infection). Cell type and time point are not known. Each CDR3 is given with its conserved first and last residue. The D gene is left open where the match is weak. Clone size, where shown, is once, few, many, or a class for clones that have expanded.

d_call	clone_size	v_call	j_call	cdr3_nt	cdr3_aa
TRBD2	.	TRBV12-3/TRBV12-4	TRBJ2-3	TGTGCCAGCAGTTTAGCTAGCGGGGGAGAGCGCACGCAGTATTTT	CASSLASGGERTQYF
.	many	TRBV12-3/TRBV12-4	TRBJ2-1	TGTGCCAGCAGTCAATCGGGTGAGCAGTTCTTC	CASSQSGEQFF
TRBD2	.	TRBV7-3	TRBJ2-1	TGTGCCAGCAGCTTACTAGCGGGGGGAGCGGACGAGCAGTTCTTC	CASSLLAGGADEQFF
TRBD1	few	TRBV24-1	TRBJ2-5	TGTGCCACCAGTGATGGGGGACAGGGGACCGCGGAGACCCAGTACTTC	CATSDGGQGTAETQYF
.	.	TRBV4-1	TRBJ2-5	TGCGCCAGCAGCCAATTATTGGTAGGGGGGACGGGGGAGACCCAGTACTTC	CASSQLLVGGTGETQYF
TRBD1	many	TRBV15	TRBJ1-2	TGTGCCACCCGATTCCAGGGGGCTATACGCTACACCTTC	CATRFQGAIRYTF
.	few	TRBV10-3	TRBJ2-2	TGTGCCATCAACCCTAGGGGGAACGGGGAGCTGTTTTTT	CAINPRGNGELFF
.	few	TRBV12-3/TRBV12-4	TRBJ1-5	TGTGCCAGCACCAACATCAATAGCAATCAGCCCCAGCATTTT	CASTNINSNQPQHF
TRBD2	.	TRBV15	TRBJ2-5	TGTGCCACCAGCAGAGACGCGACGTTGGGGGGGAGGGAGACCCAGTACTTC	CATSRDATLGGRETQYF
.	.	TRBV7-2	TRBJ2-7	TGTGCCAGCAGCCTACCACAGACCTACGAGCAGTACTTC	CASSLPQTYEQYF
.	few	TRBV7-9	TRBJ2-1	TGTGCCAGCAGCTACTCCCAAGCCGGCAATGAGCAGTTCTTC	CASSYSQAGNEQFF
.	many	TRBV20-1	TRBJ2-2	TGCAGTGCTAGAACCCATTGGGGCGGGGAGCTGTTTTTT	CSARTHWGGELFF
.	.	TRBV19	TRBJ2-3	TGTGCCAGTAGTATCGCAGGGGCCACAGATACGCAGTATTTT	CASSIAGATDTQYF
.	.	TRBV4-3	TRBJ2-4	TGCGCCAGCAGCCAAGATCGGGGCCCCACAAACATTCAGTACTTC	CASSQDRGPTNIQYF
TRBD1	few	TRBV11-3	TRBJ2-7	TGTGCCAGCAGCTTCACCGGGACAGGGTCGCGCGAGCAGTACTTC	CASSFTGTGSREQYF
TRBD1	once	TRBV20-1	TRBJ2-7	TGCAGTGCTCGCACTCCCGGGACAGGGGGCTACGAGCAGTACTTC	CSARTPGTGGYEQYF
.	.	TRBV24-1	TRBJ2-4	TGTGCCACCTCCTCGGATGGAAACATTCAGTACTTC	CATSSDGNIQYF
TRBD1	.	TRBV5-4	TRBJ2-3	TGTGCCAGCAGCCTCGGACAGGGGGCATGGGATACGCAGTATTTT	CASSLGQGAWDTQYF
.	.	TRBV5-1	TRBJ2-2	TGCGCCAGCAACTTGGTCCACGGGGGATCGCACACCGGGGAGCTGTTTTTT	CASNLVHGGSHTGELFF
.	once	TRBV25-1	TRBJ2-2	TGTGCCAGTCGGGGCGGGGAGCTGTTTTTT	CASRGGELFF
TRBD1	few	TRBV2	TRBJ1-5	TGTGCCAGCAGGGGGACAGGGGTTTCTCAGCCCCAGCATTTT	CASRGTGVSQPQHF
TRBD1	.	TRBV24-1	TRBJ2-4	TGTGCCACCAGTGACCCCGGGACAGGGGAGGACATTCAGTACTTC	CATSDPGTGEDIQYF
TRBD1	few	TRBV7-6	TRBJ2-2	TGTGCCAGCAGCCTCCCGGACAGGGGGATCGCCGGGGAGCTGTTTTTT	CASSLPDRGIAGELFF
.	few	TRBV7-3	TRBJ1-1	TGTGCCAGCAGCGTCGACGGTATGAACACTGAAGCTTTCTTT	CASSVDGMNTEAFF
TRBD1	many	TRBV7-8	TRBJ2-7	TGTGCCAGCAGCTGGACAGGGAGGAACGAGCAGTACTTC	CASSWTGRNEQYF
TRBD2	few	TRBV11-2	TRBJ2-1	TGTGCCAGCAGCTTAGATCGGGATGCTAGCGGTCATGAGCAGTTCTTC	CASSLDRDASGHEQFF
TRBD2	.	TRBV7-2	TRBJ2-3	TGTGCCAGCAGCTCATTAGCGGGGGGGCGAACAGATACGCAGTATTTT	CASSSLAGGRTDTQYF
.	.	TRBV10-3	TRBJ2-1	TGTGCCATCAGTGATCAACTCACAGGGTCCTACAATGAGCAGTTCTTC	CAISDQLTGSYNEQFF
.	.	TRBV9	TRBJ1-1	TGTGCCAGCAGCGTAACAGATTACGCGGTAGGCACTGAAGCTTTCTTT	CASSVTDYAVGTEAFF
.	.	TRBV4-1	TRBJ2-7	TGCGCCAGCAGCCAAGGGGACTTGGGGTTCGCGACCTACGAGCAGTACTTC	CASSQGDLGFATYEQYF
.	.	TRBV12-3/TRBV12-4	TRBJ2-7	TGTGCCAGCAGCGCCGTGGTGGCCGCCGGGGCCGAGCAGTACTTC	CASSAVVAAGAEQYF
.	.	TRBV25-1	TRBJ1-2	TGTGCCAGCAGTGAAGGCACAGGGAGGGGCGATGGCTACACCTTC	CASSEGTGRGDGYTF
TRBD2	once	TRBV6-5	TRBJ2-4	TGTGCCAGCAGCAAGACTAGCGGGGGGGCCCCGGCCAAAAACATTCAGTACTTC	CASSKTSGGAPAKNIQYF
TRBD1	few	TRBV6-5	TRBJ2-7	TGTGCCAGCAGTTACTGGGGGACAGGGGGTTCCGAGCAGTACTTC	CASSYWGTGGSEQYF
.	few	TRBV4-3	TRBJ2-5	TGCGCCAGCAGCCAAGATTCCGGGGAGACCCAGTACTTC	CASSQDSGETQYF
TRBD2	few	TRBV4-3	TRBJ2-1	TGCGCCAGCAGCCCCTTGGGGCTAGCGGGTAGGCGGGAGCAGTTCTTC	CASSPLGLAGRREQFF
.	.	TRBV18	TRBJ2-1	TGTGCCAGCTCACCAAGGTCCACAGTAAAGACAGAGTACAATGAGCAGTTCTTC	CASSPRSTVKTEYNEQFF
.	.	TRBV5-1	TRBJ1-5	TGCGCCAGCACCCTTTGGGCCGCCCCAATCCTACCCCCTCCTCAGCCCCAGCATTTT	CASTLWAAPILPPPQPQHF
TRBD2	few	TRBV6-2/TRBV6-3	TRBJ2-1	TGTGCCAGCAGCTCTCTTATTGCGGGGGTAAACAATGAGCAGTTCTTC	CASSSLIAGVNNEQFF
TRBD2	many	TRBV20-1	TRBJ2-3	TGCAGTGCCCGTACGGGGGGGTCAGATACGCAGTATTTT	CSARTGGSDTQYF
.	.	TRBV25-1	TRBJ1-5	TGTGCCAGCAGCCCTAACACGGGGTATAGCAATCAGCCCCAGCATTTT	CASSPNTGYSNQPQHF
TRBD2	.	TRBV20-1	TRBJ2-1	TGCAGCGGGGGGAGCGGCAGCTCCTACAATGAGCAGTTCTTC	CSGGSGSSYNEQFF
.	many	TRBV29-1	TRBJ2-5	TGCAGCGTTGTAGAGACAGTCGAGACCCAGTACTTC	CSVVETVETQYF
.	.	TRBV27	TRBJ2-7	TGTGCCAGCAGTTCGGGGGCTTACGAGCAGTACTTC	CASSSGAYEQYF
TRBD2	few	TRBV7-2	TRBJ2-6	TGTGCCAGCAGCTTTGGGGGGGACCTCTCTGGGGCCAACGTCCTGACTTTC	CASSFGGDLSGANVLTF